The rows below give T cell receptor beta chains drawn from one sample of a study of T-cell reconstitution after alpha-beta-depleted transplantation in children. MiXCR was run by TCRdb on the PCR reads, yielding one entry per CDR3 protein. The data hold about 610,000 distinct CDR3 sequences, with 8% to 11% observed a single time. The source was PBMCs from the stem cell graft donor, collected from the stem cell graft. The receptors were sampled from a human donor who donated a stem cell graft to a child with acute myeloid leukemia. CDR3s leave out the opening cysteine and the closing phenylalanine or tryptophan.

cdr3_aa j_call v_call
SAEPLAGEGDEQF TRBJ2-1 TRBV29-1
ASSHHPGTGGISKNIQY TRBJ2-4 TRBV4-3
SASSPQARPY TRBJ2-7 TRBV20-1
SARAGGRRMLYEQY TRBJ2-7 TRBV20-1
ASSPKGNEKLF TRBJ1-4 TRBV7-9
ASSGHQGDGELF TRBJ2-2 TRBV7-7
SARGQGTGINQPQH TRBJ1-5 TRBV20-1
ASSVGSYNEQF TRBJ2-1 TRBV9
SAEKTGLVSTEAF TRBJ1-1 TRBV20-1
ASSLGAALTQETQY TRBJ2-5 TRBV5-1
ASSPVRASTGELF TRBJ2-2 TRBV4-3